The present T cell receptor beta chain was sequenced within a study of T cells after yellow fever vaccination. Overall study findings and caveats: Most primary-vaccination clones reappeared after the booster (approximately 95% CD4, 75% to 90% CD8).

Many counts were recorded for this clonotype. The antigen is not known. TCRdb ran MiXCR on the 5' RACE reads and lists one entry per CDR3 protein. The sample consists of 250,000 or so distinct CDR3 sequences, approximately 6.3% of them appearing once. The V end lost 0 bases, the J end lost 4 bases, and 4 bases lay between the germline ends. CDR1 and CDR2 (germline): LNHNV, YYDKDF (reference sequence). The CDR3 totals 13 residues. Sample: CD4+ T cells sorted from PBMCs, taken on the day of the yellow fever booster vaccination. The chain carries TRBV15 and TRBJ1-3; D is unclear. This receptor was obtained from a man between 25 and 39 years old who received the YFV17D yellow fever vaccine. The CDR3 loop reads CATSRETGNTIYF. The CDR3 DNA sequence: TGTGCCACCAGCAGAGAAACAGGAAACACCATATATTTT.